Detailed here is one T cell receptor (beta chain). Authors' methods: Reference gene primer amplification in the assay estimated nucleated cell counts. The assay was immunoSEQ multiplex PCR, and TCRdb's table has in-frame clones only and misses some. The D gene and trimming were derived from the DNA, and the V and J assignments and clone size from that table. The table shows about 150,000 clones, with 65% to 80% occurring only once. The CDR3 has 12 amino acids. Trimming took off 3 bases at V and 9 bases at J, with 6 bases between the two ends. Germline V gives CDR1 MNHEY, CDR2 SMNVEV (reference sequence). This sample is drawn from a study of blood T cell repertoires in COVID-19. Study overall: Donors in the United States, Italy and Spain gave samples during acute or convalescent COVID-19.

The sequenced sample was peripheral blood. The clonotype comes from a man in his 60s with acute or convalescent COVID-19. This chain joins TRBV27 and TRBJ1-6; the D is unclear. The CDR3 sequence is CASSFASSPLHF. For the CDR3, the DNA is TGTGCCAGCAGTTTTGCTAGTTCACCCCTCCACTTT.